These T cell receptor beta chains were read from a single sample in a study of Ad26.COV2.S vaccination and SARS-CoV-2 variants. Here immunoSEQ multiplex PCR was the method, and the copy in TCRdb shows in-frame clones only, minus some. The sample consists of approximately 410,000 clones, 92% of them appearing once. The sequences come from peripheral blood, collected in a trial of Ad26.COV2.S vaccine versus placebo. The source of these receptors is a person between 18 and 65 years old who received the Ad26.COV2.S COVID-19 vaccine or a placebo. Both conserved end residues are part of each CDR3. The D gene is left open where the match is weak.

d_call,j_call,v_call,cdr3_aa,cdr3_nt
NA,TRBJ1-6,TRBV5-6,CASSLGQGGGYSPLHF,TGTGCCAGCAGCTTAGGCCAGGGAGGGGGATATTCACCCCTCCACTTT
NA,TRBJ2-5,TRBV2,CASSLGHLLETQYF,TGTGCCAGCAGCCTAGGACATTTATTAGAGACCCAGTACTTC
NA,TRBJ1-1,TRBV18,CASSSDTNTEAFF,TGTGCCAGCTCATCGGATACTAACACTGAAGCTTTCTTT
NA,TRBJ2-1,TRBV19,CASTPGRGYYNEQFF,TGTGCCAGTACCCCGGGCCGCGGTTACTACAATGAGCAGTTCTTC
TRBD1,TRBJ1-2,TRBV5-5,CASSAGTAASGYTF,TGTGCCAGCAGCGCAGGGACAGCAGCATCTGGCTACACCTTC
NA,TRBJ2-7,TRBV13,CASSLGGRGYEQYF,TGTGCCAGCAGCTTAGGCGGTCGGGGCTACGAGCAGTACTTC
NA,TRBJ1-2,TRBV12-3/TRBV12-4,CASSFPGQYGYTF,TGTGCCAGCAGTTTTCCCGGACAGTATGGCTACACCTTC
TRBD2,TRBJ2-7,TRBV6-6,CASSPGLAWDLSSYEQYF,TGTGCCAGCAGTCCGGGACTAGCGTGGGACCTGAGCTCCTACGAGCAGTACTTC
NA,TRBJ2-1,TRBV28,CASSPDGGIHSSYNEQFF,TGTGCCAGCAGTCCGGATGGGGGGATACACAGCTCCTACAATGAGCAGTTCTTC
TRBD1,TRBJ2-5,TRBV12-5,CASGLTDPSGGTQYF,TGTGCTAGTGGTTTGACGGATCCCTCAGGGGGAACCCAGTACTTC
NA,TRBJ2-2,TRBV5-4,CASSSSALSMGSGELFF,TGTGCCAGCAGTTCAAGTGCGCTTAGCATGGGGTCCGGGGAGCTGTTTTTT
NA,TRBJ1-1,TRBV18,CASSPTNMNTEAFF,TGTGCCAGCTCACCCACGAATATGAACACTGAAGCTTTCTTT
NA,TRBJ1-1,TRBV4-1,CASSLRGTGNTEAFF,TGCGCCAGCAGCCTTAGAGGGACCGGGAACACTGAAGCTTTCTTT
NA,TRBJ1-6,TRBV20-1,CSAGKNSPLHF,TGCAGTGCTGGAAAAAATTCACCCCTCCACTTT
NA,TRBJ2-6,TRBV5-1,CASSLSGSGANVLTF,TGCGCCAGCAGCTTGTCAGGGTCAGGGGCCAACGTCCTGACTTTC
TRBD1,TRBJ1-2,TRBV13,CASSFYQWTGDGYTF,TGTGCCAGCAGCTTTTACCAGTGGACAGGGGATGGCTACACCTTC
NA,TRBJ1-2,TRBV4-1,CASSPRLGAYGYTF,TGCGCCAGCAGCCCCCGGCTGGGGGCCTATGGCTACACCTTC
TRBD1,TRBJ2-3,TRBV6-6,CASSPNPSTGGRTDTQYF,TGTGCCAGCAGTCCTAATCCATCTACAGGGGGCAGAACAGATACGCAGTATTTT
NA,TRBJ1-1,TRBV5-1,CASSLSGDTEAFF,TGCGCCAGCAGCCTATCGGGGGACACTGAAGCTTTCTTT
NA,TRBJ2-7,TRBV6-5,CASKKRDSFAEQYF,TGTGCCAGCAAAAAGAGGGACTCCTTTGCCGAGCAGTACTTC